This TCR beta chain was found in a study of T cell changes during pregnancy in multiple sclerosis (dated by TCRdb to about 2019). Looking at the study overall: In women with multiple sclerosis, the researchers looked at how the T cell repertoire shifted as pregnancy progressed.

The CDR3 runs 16 amino acids, cysteine and phenylalanine included. Here the CDR3 DNA is all that survives: 48 bases in frame from base 1. The germline V gene specifies SNHLY as CDR1 and FYNNEI as CDR2. The trim is 5 bases for V and 7 bases for J, with a gap of 21 bases between the germline ends. The library was made by the immunoSEQ multiplex PCR assay. The table was pulled from immuneACCESS by TCRdb, which kept in-frame rearrangements only. Such tables lose some clones; where checked, under half of the loss comes from unresolved V genes, and the rest has no known cause. Recorded for this sample are about 59,000 clones; roughly 93% of them occurred a single time. The ten largest clones take up about 2.6% of the sample. Points on this clone: Its antigen target is currently unknown. The input lacks base qualities; no much larger clone sits a single base away.

The sample here was CD8+ T cells from peripheral blood mononuclear cells, taken in the third trimester of pregnancy. The receptor comes from a female donor with multiple sclerosis, enrolled in a pregnancy study. The rearrangement combines TRBV2 with TRBJ2-1; D gene: possibly TRBD1, on 7 matching bases. CDR3 sequence: CASSPGAGGTANEQFF. The nucleotide sequence is given as TGTGCCAGCAGTCCCGGGGCAGGGGGGACTGCTAATGAGCAGTTCTTC.